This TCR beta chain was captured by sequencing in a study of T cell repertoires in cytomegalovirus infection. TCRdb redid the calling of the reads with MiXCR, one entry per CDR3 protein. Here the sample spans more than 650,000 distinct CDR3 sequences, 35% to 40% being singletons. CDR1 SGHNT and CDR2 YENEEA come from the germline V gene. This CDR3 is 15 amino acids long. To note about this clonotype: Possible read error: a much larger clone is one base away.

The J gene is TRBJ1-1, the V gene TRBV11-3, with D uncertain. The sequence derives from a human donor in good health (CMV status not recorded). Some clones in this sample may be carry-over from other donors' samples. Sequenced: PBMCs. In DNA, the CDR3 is TGTGCCAGCAGCTTAGGTAGAGGGCGAAACACTGAAGCTTTATTT. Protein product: CASSLGRGRNTEALF.